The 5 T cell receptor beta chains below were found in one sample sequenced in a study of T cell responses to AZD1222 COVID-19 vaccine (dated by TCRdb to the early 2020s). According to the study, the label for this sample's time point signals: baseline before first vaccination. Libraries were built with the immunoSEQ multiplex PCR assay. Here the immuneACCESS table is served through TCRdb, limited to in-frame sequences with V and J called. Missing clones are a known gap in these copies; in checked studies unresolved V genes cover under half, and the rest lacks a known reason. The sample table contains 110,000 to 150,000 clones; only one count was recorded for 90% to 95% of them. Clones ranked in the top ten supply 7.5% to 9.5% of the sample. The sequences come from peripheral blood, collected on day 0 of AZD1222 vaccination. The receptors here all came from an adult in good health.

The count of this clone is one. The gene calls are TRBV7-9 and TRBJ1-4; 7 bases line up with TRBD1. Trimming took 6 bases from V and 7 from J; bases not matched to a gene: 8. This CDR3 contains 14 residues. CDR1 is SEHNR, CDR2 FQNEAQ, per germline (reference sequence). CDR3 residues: CASRLWPGGEKLFF. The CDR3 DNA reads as TGTGCCAGCAGGCTCTGGCCAGGGGGTGAAAAACTGTTTTTT.

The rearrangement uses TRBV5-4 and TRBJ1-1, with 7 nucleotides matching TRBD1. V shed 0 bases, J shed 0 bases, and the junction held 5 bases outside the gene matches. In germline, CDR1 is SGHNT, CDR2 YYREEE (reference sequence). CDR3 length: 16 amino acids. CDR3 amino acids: CASSLVRGVMNTEAFF. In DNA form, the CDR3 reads TGTGCCAGCAGCTTGGTCAGGGGGGTCATGAACACTGAAGCTTTCTTT.

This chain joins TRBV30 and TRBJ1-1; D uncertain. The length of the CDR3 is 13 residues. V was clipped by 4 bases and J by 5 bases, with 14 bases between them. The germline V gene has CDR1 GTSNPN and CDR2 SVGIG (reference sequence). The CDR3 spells CAWITAQGTEAFF. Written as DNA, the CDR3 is TGTGCCTGGATTACAGCCCAAGGGACTGAAGCTTTCTTT.

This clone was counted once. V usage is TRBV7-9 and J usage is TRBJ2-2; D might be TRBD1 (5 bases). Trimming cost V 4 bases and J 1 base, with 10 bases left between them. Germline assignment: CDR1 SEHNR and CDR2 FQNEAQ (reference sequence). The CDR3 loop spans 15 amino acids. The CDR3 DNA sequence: TGTGCCAGCAGCTCATGGGGCAGGAACACCGGGGAGCTGTTTTTT. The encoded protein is CASSSWGRNTGELFF.

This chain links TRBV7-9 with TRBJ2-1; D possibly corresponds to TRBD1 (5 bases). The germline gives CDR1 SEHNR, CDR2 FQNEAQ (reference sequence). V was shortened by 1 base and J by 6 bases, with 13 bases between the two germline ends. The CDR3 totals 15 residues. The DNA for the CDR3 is TGTGCCAGCAGCTTAGGCGTCCATCAGGGCAATGAGCAGTTCTTC. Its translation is CASSLGVHQGNEQFF.